Shown below are 21 T cell receptor beta chains from a single sample sequenced in a study of T cell responses to AZD1222 COVID-19 vaccine. The assay was immunoSEQ multiplex PCR, and TCRdb's table has in-frame clones only and misses some. The sample lists 150,000 or so clones, about 90% occurring once. The material sequenced was peripheral blood, taken 28 days after the second AZD1222 dose. All receptors come from an adult who received the AZD1222 COVID-19 vaccine.

This chain uses TRBV6-6 with TRBJ1-6; D is unclear. The CDR3 totals 13 residues. V gave up 4 bases and J gave up 5 bases, with 6 bases separating them. Germline lookup yields CDR1 MNHNY and CDR2 SVGAGI (reference sequence). CDR3 amino acids: CASSSPDNSPLHF. CDR3 nucleotide sequence: TGTGCCAGCAGTTCCCCCGATAATTCACCCCTCCACTTT.

This sequence joins TRBV6-5 and TRBJ1-2; 9 bases match TRBD1. V lost 7 bases to trimming and J lost 3 bases; unmatched junction nucleotides: 6. CDR3 length equals 14 residues. The germline CDR1 and CDR2 sequences are MNHEY and SVGAGI. CDR3 sequence reads: CASTKDRGYYGYTF. CDR3 in DNA: TGTGCCAGCACGAAAGACAGGGGGTACTATGGCTACACCTTC.

This clone was recorded once. The chain couples TRBV7-2 to TRBJ1-5; D is unresolved. This CDR3 is built from 15 residues. Trimming stripped 3 bases from V and 6 bases from J, with 15 bases between. Germline CDR1 and CDR2: SGHTA and FQGNSA. DNA of the CDR3: TGTGCCAGCAGCTTGGCCCGAGGAGAGGGTCAGCCCCAGCATTTT. It yields the protein CASSLARGEGQPQHF.

This chain uses TRBV3-1 (or the pseudogene TRBV3-2) with TRBJ1-1; tentatively, D is TRBD1 (5 bases). The CDR3 runs 14 residues. Trimming removed 1 base from V and 0 bases from J, with 6 bases in between. CDR1 is LGHDT and CDR2 is YNNKEL in the germline V gene (reference sequence). The CDR3 sequence is CASSQGRVNTEAFF. CDR3 DNA sequence: TGTGCCAGCAGCCAAGGCAGGGTGAACACTGAAGCTTTCTTT.

V usage is TRBV9 and J usage is TRBJ1-1; 7 nucleotides align to TRBD1. Germline trimming cut 0 bases from V and 3 bases from J; bases unmatched to any gene: 5. This CDR3 is built from 15 residues. Germline CDR1 SGDLS, CDR2 YYNGEE. CDR3 in DNA: TGTGCCAGCAGCGTAGTAGGGGGCGATGACACTGAAGCTTTCTTT. It is translated as CASSVVGGDDTEAFF.

The J gene is TRBJ2-1, the V gene TRBV27; 7 bases line up with TRBD1. The CDR3 covers 16 residues. Germline CDR1 and CDR2: MNHEY and SMNVEV (reference sequence). V was pared by 0 bases and J by 6 bases, with 8 bases of the junction left unmatched. CDR3 in amino acids: CASSLSSRGRRNEQFF. CDR3 nucleotides: TGTGCCAGCAGTTTATCGAGTAGGGGGCGCCGCAATGAGCAGTTCTTC.

The chain recombines TRBV10-3 with TRBJ2-7, with 9 bases lining up with TRBD1. The CDR3 is made up of 15 amino acids. V dropped 4 bases and J dropped 0; count of bases not matched to a gene: 4. Germline V gives CDR1 ENHRY, CDR2 SYGVKD. The CDR3 DNA follows: TGTGCCATCAGTGCGGACAGGGGAACCTCCTACGAGCAGTACTTC. This sequence encodes CAISADRGTSYEQYF.

This chain joins TRBV18 and TRBJ1-4, with D possibly matching TRBD1 (6 bases). Trimming stripped 2 bases from V and 3 bases from J, with 13 bases between. Germline assignment: CDR1 KGHSH and CDR2 LQKENI. The CDR3 totals 16 residues. The CDR3 region is CASSPTPGAPNEKLFF. In nucleotides, the CDR3 is TGTGCCAGCTCACCAACCCCAGGGGCACCTAATGAAAAACTGTTTTTT.

The genes are TRBV9 and TRBJ1-3; tentative D call: TRBD1 (6 bases). V was shortened by 4 bases and J by 2 bases, with 13 bases between the two germline ends. Germline values: CDR1 SGDLS, CDR2 YYNGEE. CDR3 size: 15 residues. The CDR3 coding sequence is TGTGCCAGCAGCACAGAGGGGGGAACTGGAAACACCATATATTTT. Its protein product is CASSTEGGTGNTIYF.

The V call is TRBV27, the J call TRBJ1-3; 8 bases match TRBD1. The CDR3 is made up of 17 amino acids. Germline CDR1 and CDR2: MNHEY and SMNVEV (reference sequence). The ends lost 1 base at V and 2 bases at J; junction bases unmatched: 7. DNA of the CDR3: TGTGCCAGCAGTTTATACCCGGCGGACAGGGCTGGAAACACCATATATTTT. Translated: CASSLYPADRAGNTIYF.

The chain has TRBV2 and TRBJ1-5, with TRBD1 matching 11 bases. Germline CDR1 is SNHLY and CDR2 is FYNNEI. There are 19 residues in the CDR3. With 8 bases clipped from V and 2 bases from J, the junction kept 17 bases outside the gene matches. The CDR3 here is CASSDSGQGGLLGNQPQHF. The DNA of the CDR3 is TGTGCCAGCTCTGACTCGGGACAGGGGGGCCTCTTGGGCAATCAGCCCCAGCATTTT. Using reference TRBV2 and TRBJ1-5 for the parts outside the CDR3, the full variable domain is EPEVTQTPSHQVTQMGQEVILRCVPISNHLYFYWYRQILGQKVEFLVSFYNNEISEKSEIFDDQFSVERPDGSNFTLKIRSTKLEDSAMYFCASSDSGQGGLLGNQPQHFGDGTRLSIL.

This chain links TRBV19 with TRBJ2-2, with D unresolved. The CDR3 sequence is 15 residues long. Germline assignment: CDR1 LNHDA and CDR2 SQIVND (reference sequence). Trimming removed 5 bases from V and 4 bases from J, with 14 bases in between. The CDR3 reads CASSLRSQLTGELFF. CDR3 DNA sequence: TGTGCCAGTAGTCTACGTAGCCAGCTCACCGGGGAGCTGTTTTTT.

The chain combines TRBV6-5 with TRBJ1-2; D is perhaps TRBD1 (5 bases). This CDR3 is 14 amino acids long. Trimming stripped 6 bases from V and 3 bases from J, with 14 bases between. Germline CDR1 and CDR2: MNHEY and SVGAGI. The chain's CDR3 is CASRTGPDYYGYTF. CDR3 bases: TGTGCCAGCAGGACGGGACCCGACTACTATGGCTACACCTTC.

This chain joins TRBV3-1 (or the pseudogene TRBV3-2) and TRBJ1-5; D call uncertain. This CDR3 contains 15 residues. Per the germline V gene, CDR1 is LGHDT and CDR2 is YNNKEL (reference sequence). Trimming pared 1 base from V and 2 bases from J, leaving 9 bases between. CDR3 bases: TGTGCCAGCAGCCAAGTACTTGGGGGCAATCAGCCCCAGCATTTT. This translates into CASSQVLGGNQPQHF.

J is TRBJ1-3 and V is TRBV30; a weak D match, TRBD1 (5 bases). The CDR3 extends over 14 amino acids. Deletions cut 3 bases from V and 0 bases from J, with 9 bases between. The germline CDR1 and CDR2 sequences are GTSNPN and SVGIG (reference sequence). The CDR3 loop is CAWRTGYSGNTIYF. Written as DNA, the CDR3 is TGTGCCTGGAGAACAGGATACTCTGGAAACACCATATATTTT.

This sequence joins TRBV7-7 and TRBJ2-1; 14 bases match TRBD2. The CDR3 is made up of 19 amino acids. Germline V CDR1 and CDR2: SSHAT, FNYEAQ (reference sequence). Germline trimming cut 4 bases from V and 0 bases from J; bases unmatched to any gene: 8. As DNA, the CDR3 is TGTGCCAGCAGCTCGACTAGCGGGGGGGCCTTGAGCTCCTACAATGAGCAGTTCTTC. The encoded protein is CASSSTSGGALSSYNEQFF.

This chain links TRBV5-6 with TRBJ1-6, with 7 positions matching TRBD1. Germline values: CDR1 SGHDT, CDR2 YYEEEE. CDR3 length: 13 amino acids. With 2 bases clipped from V and 10 bases from J, the junction kept 3 bases outside the gene matches. CDR3 in amino acids: CASSFTGDSPLHF. Here the CDR3 DNA reads TGTGCCAGCAGCTTCACAGGGGACTCACCCCTCCACTTT.

The rearrangement joins TRBV11-2 to TRBJ1-3; D not resolved. Germline assignment: CDR1 SGHAT and CDR2 FQNNGV. The CDR3 is 15 residues long. Trimming shortened V by 1 base and J by 1 base, and 8 bases separated the two germline ends. The CDR3 coding sequence is TGTGCCAGCAGCTTAGGGGTGATTTCTGGAAACACCATATATTTT. Translation gives CASSLGVISGNTIYF.

This sequence joins TRBV4-1 and TRBJ1-1; no reliable D call. The CDR3 length is 16 residues. Germline lookup yields CDR1 MGHRA and CDR2 YSYEKL. V gave up 1 base and J gave up 5 bases, with 17 bases separating them. The CDR3 is CASSQGAAVGQTEAFF. CDR3 DNA: TGCGCCAGCAGCCAAGGGGCGGCAGTAGGTCAGACTGAAGCTTTCTTT.

This clone was seen a single time. The chain combines TRBV3-1 (or the pseudogene TRBV3-2) with TRBJ1-1, with D hard to call. V was cut by 3 bases and J by 1 base, with 9 bases left in between. Looked up from germline, CDR1 is LGHDT and CDR2 is YNNKEL (reference sequence). CDR3 length equals 14 residues. The CDR3 nucleotides are TGTGCCAGCAGCCAGTTCTTGACGAACACTGAAGCTTTCTTT. Its protein product is CASSQFLTNTEAFF.

This chain joins TRBV5-1 and TRBJ2-3, with 14 bases fitting TRBD2. J was trimmed by 3 bases and V by 4 bases; bases with no gene match: 10. Germline loops: CDR1 SGHRS, CDR2 YFSETQ. This CDR3 comprises 18 residues. The DNA of the CDR3 is TGCGCCAGCAGCCTGGTCCCGACTAGCGGGGGGGTAACAGATACGCAGTATTTT. This translates into CASSLVPTSGGVTDTQYF.